A single sample is the source of the 3 T cell receptor beta chains below, sequenced in a study of cytomegalovirus exposure and HLA in healthy donors. Primers: 60 Vbeta forward and 13 Jbeta reverse. Using immunoSEQ multiplex PCR, the repertoire was profiled, and TCRdb retains in-frame clones only, with some absent. The data hold roughly 190,000 clones, with approximately 78% observed a single time. Input material: PBMCs. The receptors here all came from a woman younger than 35 in good health and CMV-seronegative.

This sequence joins TRBV9 and TRBJ2-3, with D tentatively TRBD1 (5 bases). In germline, CDR1 is SGDLS, CDR2 YYNGEE. This CDR3 is built from 14 residues. V lost 4 bases and J lost 3, with 12 bases in between. The CDR3, as DNA: TGTGCCAGCAGCCTCCAAGGACAAACAGATACGCAGTATTTT. Translation gives CASSLQGQTDTQYF. Complete variable domain (other parts from reference TRBV9 and TRBJ2-3): DSGVTQTPKHLITATGQRVTLRCSPRSGDLSVYWYQQSLDQGLQFLIQYYNGEERAKGNILERFSAQQFPDLHSELNLSSLELGDSALYFCASSLQGQTDTQYFGPGTRLTVL.

The rearrangement joins TRBV7-9 to TRBJ2-5, with D tentatively TRBD1 (5 bases). V was clipped by 3 bases and J by 4 bases, with 9 bases between them. CDR1 SEHNR and CDR2 FQNEAQ come from the germline V gene (reference sequence). CDR3 length: 13 residues. For the CDR3, the DNA is TGTGCCAGCAGCTTTACAGGCCGAGAGACCCAGTACTTC. This translates into CASSFTGRETQYF.

The chain is built from TRBV6-5 and TRBJ2-3; weak D call: TRBD2 (7 bases). Germline CDR1 is MNHEY and CDR2 is SVGAGI. The CDR3 runs to 16 residues. V was cut by 3 bases and J by 2 bases, with 15 bases left in between. The CDR3 DNA sequence: TGTGCCAGCAGTTATCGCCCGGGGGGCCCCACAGATACGCAGTATTTT. Its protein is CASSYRPGGPTDTQYF.